These 18 T cell receptor beta chains came from one sample sequenced in a study of blood T cell repertoires in COVID-19. Libraries were prepared by immunoSEQ multiplex PCR; TCRdb keeps only in-frame clonotypes and omits some of them. The sample includes under 55,000 clones, approximately 80% of them seen just once. The sequenced material came from PBMCs or T cells enriched from blood (not recorded which). The receptors originated from a woman aged 45-65 years with acute COVID-19.

Comment on this clone: Other DNA sequences in the same sample also yield this CDR3. The chain links TRBV29-1 to TRBJ1-3; tentatively, D is TRBD1 (5 bases). The CDR3 covers 12 residues. CDR1 is SQVTM, CDR2 ANQGSEA, per germline. V lost 6 bases, J lost 0 bases, and 6 bases lay in between. The CDR3: CSVQGSGNTIYF. The CDR3 nucleotides are TGCAGCGTCCAGGGCTCTGGAAACACCATATATTTT.

The rearrangement links TRBV7-6 to TRBJ2-7; weak D call: TRBD1 (5 bases). The CDR3 sequence is 13 residues long. V gave up 4 bases and J gave up 7 bases, with 14 bases separating them. CDR1 and CDR2 from the germline V gene are SGHVS and FNYEAQ. DNA of the CDR3: TGTGCCAGCAGCTCCCGGACGGACACAGAGCAGTACTTC. Protein: CASSSRTDTEQYF.

The chain uses TRBV5-1 and TRBJ2-5; D may be TRBD2 (6 bases). This CDR3 has 18 amino acids. CDR1 SGHRS and CDR2 YFSETQ come from the germline V gene. Trimming removed 0 bases at V and 5 bases at J, with 23 bases between. The CDR3 protein is CASSLGIGGKSDRETQYF. In DNA form, the CDR3 reads TGCGCCAGCAGCTTGGGAATAGGAGGGAAGTCGGATCGGGAGACCCAGTACTTC.

The V call is TRBV3-1 (or the pseudogene TRBV3-2), the J call TRBJ2-3; 7 bases fit TRBD2. Germline CDR1 reads LGHDT; CDR2 reads YNNKEL (reference sequence). The CDR3 is 16 residues long. The V segment lost 4 bases and the J segment 0 bases; nucleotides outside the gene matches: 7. CDR3 sequence reads: CASSRLGTTSTDTQYF. DNA for the CDR3: TGTGCCAGCAGCCGATTAGGGACTACAAGCACAGATACGCAGTATTTT.

The chain employs TRBV6-2 or TRBV6-3 and TRBJ2-1, with 9 nucleotides matching TRBD2. The junction had 7 bases not matched to a gene; V was cut back by 4 bases and J by 6 bases. Per germline, CDR1 MNHEY and CDR2 SVGEGT. The CDR3 runs 15 residues. The chain's CDR3 is CASSFLRGGPNEQFF. CDR3 sequence (DNA): TGTGCCAGCAGTTTTCTGCGGGGGGGCCCCAATGAGCAGTTCTTC.

This clone appeared once. The rearrangement uses TRBV3-1 (or the pseudogene TRBV3-2) and TRBJ2-1; 10 positions match TRBD1. V lost 3 bases, J lost 4 bases, and 3 bases stayed unmatched. The CDR3 extends over 15 amino acids. CDR1 and CDR2 (germline): LGHDT, YNNKEL (reference sequence). For the CDR3, the DNA is TGTGCCAGCAGCCAGATGGGACAGGGGTACAATGAGCAGTTCTTC. Translated, it gives CASSQMGQGYNEQFF.

This chain joins TRBV27 and TRBJ2-1, with D possibly being TRBD2 (7 bases). The CDR3 is 15 residues long. V was shortened by 8 bases and J by 0 bases, with 14 bases between the two germline ends. Germline V gives CDR1 MNHEY, CDR2 SMNVEV (reference sequence). CDR3 DNA: TGTGCCAGCCAGAGGGGGGGGAGCTCCTACAATGAGCAGTTCTTC. Translation gives CASQRGGSSYNEQFF.

This clone occurred a few times. The rearrangement links TRBV6-5 to TRBJ1-1; the match to TRBD1 covers 9 bases. The V and J ends lost 6 bases and 10 bases, in that order; junction bases with no gene match: 12. This CDR3 region has 14 residues. Germline V gene lookup returns CDR1 MNHEY and CDR2 SVGAGI. The chain's CDR3 is CASSPTRTGVGAFF. Written as DNA, the CDR3 is TGTGCCAGCAGCCCGACCCGGACAGGGGTCGGAGCTTTCTTT.

The chain carries TRBV3-1 (or the pseudogene TRBV3-2) and TRBJ1-2; D is ambiguous. Germline lookup yields CDR1 LGHDT and CDR2 YNNKEL (reference sequence). V was shortened by 1 base and J by 8 bases, with 17 bases between the two germline ends. This CDR3 comprises 15 residues. CDR3 bases: TGTGCCAGCAGCCAAGCGGGTCGAGGGAGAGGAGGCTACACCTTC. This translates into CASSQAGRGRGGYTF.

The V call is TRBV29-1, the J call TRBJ1-1; no clear D gene. V lost 1 base and J 6 bases, leaving 12 bases between the germline ends. This CDR3 region has 13 residues. Germline V lookup: CDR1 SQVTM, CDR2 ANQGSEA. The chain's CDR3 is CSVEGGSLAEAFF. In nucleotides, the CDR3 is TGCAGCGTTGAAGGAGGCAGCCTCGCTGAAGCTTTCTTT.

The table lists this clone with many counts. The chain joins TRBV13 to TRBJ2-3, with 7 bases aligning to TRBD1. This CDR3 has 14 residues. V gave up 0 bases and J gave up 7 bases; unmatched junction bases: 4. In germline, CDR1 is PRHDT, CDR2 FYEKMQ (reference sequence). Here the CDR3 reads CASSLGQGMNTQYF. In nucleotides, the CDR3 is TGTGCCAGCAGCTTAGGACAGGGGATGAATACGCAGTATTTT. The full variable domain, in which reference TRBV13 and TRBJ2-3 provide the parts outside the CDR3, is AAGVIQSPRHLIKEKRETATLKCYPIPRHDTVYWYQQGPGQDPQFLISFYEKMQSDKGSIPDRFSAQQFSDYHSELNMSSLELGDSALYFCASSLGQGMNTQYFGPGTRLTVL.

The CDR3 DNA sequence: TGTGCCAGCGGCCCCCGGGGGCAAGAGACCCAGTACTTC. It yields the protein CASGPRGQETQYF. The J gene is TRBJ2-5, the V gene TRBV12-3 or TRBV12-4; a possible D gene is TRBD2 (6 bases). This CDR3 is 13 amino acids long. V lost 8 bases and J lost 2, with 12 bases in between.

The sample holds one count of this clone. The chain is built from TRBV10-2 and TRBJ1-6; possibly TRBD1 for D (5 bases). Trimming cost V 6 bases and J 8 bases, with 8 bases left between them. CDR3 length equals 12 residues. Germline lookup yields CDR1 WSHSY and CDR2 SAAADI. CDR3 bases: TGCGCCAGCAGCTTCAGGGATTCACCCCTCCACTTT. Amino acid sequence: CASSFRDSPLHF.

J is TRBJ1-2 and V is TRBV10-3, with a weak D call TRBD1 (6 bases). This CDR3 is built from 12 residues. Germline V CDR1 and CDR2: ENHRY, SYGVKD. Trimming pared 2 bases from V and 11 bases from J, leaving 12 bases between. The DNA for the CDR3 is TGTGCCATCAGTGAGACTGGACAGCTTTACACCTTC. Its protein product is CAISETGQLYTF.

This chain connects TRBV4-2 to TRBJ1-2; D perhaps matches TRBD1 (5 bases). The ends were cut back, 2 bases at V and 2 bases at J, with 9 bases in the middle. Germline CDR1 LGHNA, CDR2 YNFKEQ. CDR3 length equals 14 residues. The CDR3 DNA follows: TGTGCCAGCAGCCAAACGACAGCAAACTATGGCTACACCTTC. Translating gives CASSQTTANYGYTF.

CDR3 protein: CASNGGGYQETQYF. In DNA form, the CDR3 reads TGTGCCAGCAATGGGGGGGGGTACCAAGAGACCCAGTACTTC. V usage is TRBV28 and J usage is TRBJ2-5; the match to TRBD2 covers 7 bases. Trimming at V came to 7 bases and at J to 0 bases, leaving 5 bases not matched to a gene. Germline CDR1 MDHEN, CDR2 SYDVKM. The CDR3 is 14 amino acids.

The genes are TRBV6-5 and TRBJ1-4; D gene ambiguous. CDR3 length equals 14 residues. V was cut by 6 bases and J by 4 bases, with 12 bases left in between. Germline lookup yields CDR1 MNHEY and CDR2 SVGAGI. The CDR3 DNA follows: TGTGCCAGCAGACGACACCTTAATAATGAAAAACTGTTTTTT. Translation gives CASRRHLNNEKLFF.

The chain links TRBV4-1 to TRBJ2-1; D gene ambiguous. The CDR3 covers 16 residues. Trimming left V 1 base short and J 6 bases short, with 16 bases between. Germline lookup yields CDR1 MGHRA and CDR2 YSYEKL. The CDR3, as DNA: TGCGCCAGCAGCCAAGCTATCGACCACTATTCCAATGAGCAGTTCTTC. Residues: CASSQAIDHYSNEQFF.